The 5 T cell receptor beta chains given below trace back to one sample, sequenced in a study of radiotherapy plus CTLA-4 blockade in lung cancer. TCRdb's table, derived via immunoSEQ multiplex PCR, lists solely in-frame clones and lacks some. Counted here are 52,000 or so clones, around four fifths occurring once; the ten biggest clones make up roughly 3.2%. The sequences come from peripheral blood, collected from a patient treated with radiotherapy plus ipilimumab. Every receptor here comes from a human donor with non-small cell lung cancer who had a partial response to radiotherapy plus ipilimumab.

The chain links TRBV7-9 to TRBJ1-2, with 12 nucleotides matching TRBD1. Germline-derived CDR1 and CDR2 are SEHNR and FQNEAQ (reference sequence). The CDR3 is 15 amino acids. V lost 5 bases, J lost 3 bases, and 4 bases stayed unmatched. The CDR3 DNA is TGTGCCAGCAGCCGGGGACAGGGGGCTGACTATGGCTACACCTTC. Its translation: CASSRGQGADYGYTF.

This chain joins TRBV5-1 and TRBJ2-5; D might be TRBD2 (6 bases). CDR1 and CDR2 (germline): SGHRS, YFSETQ. Trimming removed 1 base at V and 4 bases at J, with 8 bases between. The CDR3 is 13 amino acids. The CDR3 here is CASSLLGGETQYF. CDR3 DNA sequence: TGCGCCAGCAGCTTGTTGGGGGGAGAGACCCAGTACTTC. Supplemented by reference TRBV5-1 and TRBJ2-5, the full variable domain reads KAGVTQTPRYLIKTRGQQVTLSCSPISGHRSVSWYQQTPGQGLQFLFEYFSETQRNKGNFPGRFSGRQFSNSRSEMNVSTLELGDSALYLCASSLLGGETQYFGPGTRLLVL.

This rearrangement joins TRBV6-6 to TRBJ1-1; D gene unclear. Germline V lookup: CDR1 MNHNY, CDR2 SVGAGI (reference sequence). The CDR3 length is 13 residues. Trimming took 0 bases from V and 3 from J, leaving 5 bases between them. CDR3 nucleotide sequence: TGTGCCAGCAGTTACTCAGCGTACACTGAAGCTTTCTTT. It specifies CASSYSAYTEAFF.

This clone was seen only a few times. In nucleotides, the CDR3 is TGTGCCAGTAGTATAATGGACAGGGGCTTCTACGAGCAGTACTTC. It specifies CASSIMDRGFYEQYF. This chain uses TRBV19 with TRBJ2-7; 9 bases align to TRBD1. V lost 2 bases and J lost 3; bases outside the gene matches: 5. This CDR3 comprises 15 residues. Per germline, CDR1 LNHDA and CDR2 SQIVND (reference sequence). The full variable domain, in which reference TRBV19 and TRBJ2-7 provide the parts outside the CDR3, is DGGITQSPKYLFRKEGQNVTLSCEQNLNHDAMYWYRQDPGQGLRLIYYSQIVNDFQKGDIAEGYSVSREKKESFPLTVTSAQKNPTAFYLCASSIMDRGFYEQYFGPGTRLTVT.

This clone has only one observation. The chain is built from TRBV7-3 and TRBJ2-7; 10 nucleotides line up with TRBD1. Germline CDR1 reads SGHTA; CDR2 reads FQGTGA. The CDR3 has 14 residues. V was pared by 4 bases and J by 5 bases, with 5 bases of the junction left unmatched. The CDR3 DNA reads as TGTGCCAGCAGCTCTGGGACAGGGGCGGACGAGCAGTACTTC. Encoded protein: CASSSGTGADEQYF.